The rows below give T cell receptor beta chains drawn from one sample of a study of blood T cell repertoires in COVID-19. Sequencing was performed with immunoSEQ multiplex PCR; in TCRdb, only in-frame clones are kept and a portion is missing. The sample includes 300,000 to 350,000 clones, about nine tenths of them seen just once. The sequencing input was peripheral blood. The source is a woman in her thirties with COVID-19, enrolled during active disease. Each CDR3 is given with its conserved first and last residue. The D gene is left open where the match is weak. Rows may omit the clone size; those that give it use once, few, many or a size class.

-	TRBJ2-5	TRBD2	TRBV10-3	TGTGCCATCAGGACTAGCGGGAGTGAAGAGACCCAGTACTTC	CAIRTSGSEETQYF
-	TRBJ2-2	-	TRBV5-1	TGCGCCAGCAGCTTGGCCGTAGGGGCAGCGGGGGAGCTGTTTTTT	CASSLAVGAAGELFF
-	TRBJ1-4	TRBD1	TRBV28	TGTGCCAGCTCGGAGACAGGGGCTAATGAAAAACTGTTTTTT	CASSETGANEKLFF
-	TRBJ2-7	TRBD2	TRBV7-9	TGTGCCAGCAGCTTATTGTCTAGCGGGAGGTACGAGCAGTACTTC	CASSLLSSGRYEQYF
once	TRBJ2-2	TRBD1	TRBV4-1	TGCGCCAGCAGCCGGACAGGGGAGAACACCGGGGAGCTGTTTTTT	CASSRTGENTGELFF
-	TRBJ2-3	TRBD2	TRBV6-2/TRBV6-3	TGTGCCAGCAGTCCGGGACTAGCGGGAGGAAGAGATACGCAGTATTTT	CASSPGLAGGRDTQYF
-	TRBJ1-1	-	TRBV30	TGTGCCTGTCCTCTAGGCACTGAAGCTTTCTTT	CACPLGTEAFF
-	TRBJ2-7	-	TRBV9	TGTGCCAGCAGCGTAGGACTGGCGGACACGATGTACTTC	CASSVGLADTMYF
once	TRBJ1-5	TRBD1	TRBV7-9	TGTGCCAGCAGCTCGACGGGACAGACTCAGCCCCAGCATTTT	CASSSTGQTQPQHF
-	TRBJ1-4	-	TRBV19	TGTGCCAGTAGTCCGAGACAGTTTGGATCTAATGAAAAACTGTTTTTT	CASSPRQFGSNEKLFF
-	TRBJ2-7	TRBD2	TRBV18	TGTGCCAGCTCGGCGCTAGCGGGAGAAGTCTACGAGCAGTACTTC	CASSALAGEVYEQYF
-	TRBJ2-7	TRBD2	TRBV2	TGTGCCAGCAGTATACTAGCGGGAGGGCGGTACGAGCAGTACTTC	CASSILAGGRYEQYF
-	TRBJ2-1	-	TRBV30	TGTGCCTGGAGTACCGGGATTTACAATGAGCAGTTCTTC	CAWSTGIYNEQFF
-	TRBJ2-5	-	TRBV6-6	TGTGCCAGCAGCCCCGCCGGGGGAGCAAAAGAGACCCAGTACTTC	CASSPAGGAKETQYF
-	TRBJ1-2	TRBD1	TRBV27	TGTGCCAGCACAACCGGGACAGGGCACTATGGCTACACCTTC	CASTTGTGHYGYTF
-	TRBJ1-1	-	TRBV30	TGTGCCTGGAGTGTACTCGGCACTGAAGCTTTCTTT	CAWSVLGTEAFF
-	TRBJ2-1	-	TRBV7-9	TGTGCCAGCAGCCCCTCTAACCCCTACAATGAGCAGTTCTTC	CASSPSNPYNEQFF
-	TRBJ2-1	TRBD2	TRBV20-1	TGCAGTGCTAGTCACGGGAGGGCCTGGAATGAGCAGTTCTTC	CSASHGRAWNEQFF
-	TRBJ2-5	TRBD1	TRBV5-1	TGCGCCAGCAGCTTGGGGACAGGGGCAGAGACCCAGTACTTC	CASSLGTGAETQYF
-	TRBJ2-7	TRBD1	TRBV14	TGTGCCAGCAGCTCGTGGACAGGGGGGGGCTACGAGCAGTACTTC	CASSSWTGGGYEQYF
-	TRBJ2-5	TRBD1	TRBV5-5	TGTGCCAGCAGCGAGGGACAGGGGGCGCGGGGAGAGACCCAGTACTTC	CASSEGQGARGETQYF
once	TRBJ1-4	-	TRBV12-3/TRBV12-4	TGTGCCAGCAGTTTAGACAGAAATGAAAAACTGTTTTTT	CASSLDRNEKLFF
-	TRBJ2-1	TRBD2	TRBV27	TGTGCCAGCAGTTTAGGAGCGGGACCAGGGAATGAGCAGTTCTTC	CASSLGAGPGNEQFF
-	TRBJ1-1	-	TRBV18	TGTGCCAGCTCACCAGGGGCCGGGTCTGGGGAAGCTTTCTTT	CASSPGAGSGEAFF
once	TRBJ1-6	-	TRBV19	TGTGCCAGTAGTATAAGACAGCAGCGTAATTCACCCCTCCACTTT	CASSIRQQRNSPLHF
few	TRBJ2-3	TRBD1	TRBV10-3	TGTGCCATCAGCCGGGACAGGGGTCGGACAGATACGCAGTATTTT	CAISRDRGRTDTQYF
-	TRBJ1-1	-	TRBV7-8	TGTGCCAGCAGCCTACAGGGAGTCGTCGCTGAAGCTTTCTTT	CASSLQGVVAEAFF
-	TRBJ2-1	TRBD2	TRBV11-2	TGTGCCAGCAGCTTTCGCGGGAGGGACTACAATGAGCAGTTCTTC	CASSFRGRDYNEQFF
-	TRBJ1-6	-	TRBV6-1	TGTGCCAGCAGTGAACGGGGGGAAAGGTCACCCCTCCACTTT	CASSERGERSPLHF